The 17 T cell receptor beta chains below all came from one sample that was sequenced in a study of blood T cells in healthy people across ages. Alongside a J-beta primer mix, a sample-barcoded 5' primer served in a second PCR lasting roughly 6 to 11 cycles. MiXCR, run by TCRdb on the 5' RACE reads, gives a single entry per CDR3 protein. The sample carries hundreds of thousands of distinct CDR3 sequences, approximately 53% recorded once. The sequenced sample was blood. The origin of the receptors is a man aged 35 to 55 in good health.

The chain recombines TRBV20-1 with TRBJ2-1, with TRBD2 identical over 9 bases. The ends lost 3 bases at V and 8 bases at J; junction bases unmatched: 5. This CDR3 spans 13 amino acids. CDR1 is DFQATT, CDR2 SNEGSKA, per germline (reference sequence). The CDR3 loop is CSASRSGRHEQFF. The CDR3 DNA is TGCAGTGCTAGCCGTAGCGGGAGACATGAGCAGTTCTTC.

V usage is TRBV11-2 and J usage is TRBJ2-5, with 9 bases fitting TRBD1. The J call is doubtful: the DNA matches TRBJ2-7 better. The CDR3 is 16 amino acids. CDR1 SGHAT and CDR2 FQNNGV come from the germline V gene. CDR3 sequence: CASSQGRGQGHYEQYF. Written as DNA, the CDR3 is TGTGCCAGCAGCCAAGGCCGGGGACAGGGACACTACGAGCAGTACTTC.

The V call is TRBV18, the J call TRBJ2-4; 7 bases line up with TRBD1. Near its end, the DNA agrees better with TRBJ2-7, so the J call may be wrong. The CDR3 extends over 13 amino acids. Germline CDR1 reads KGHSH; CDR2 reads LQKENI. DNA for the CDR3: TGTGCCAGCTCCCCTCGACAGGGCGACGAGCAGTACTTC. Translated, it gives CASSPRQGDEQYF.

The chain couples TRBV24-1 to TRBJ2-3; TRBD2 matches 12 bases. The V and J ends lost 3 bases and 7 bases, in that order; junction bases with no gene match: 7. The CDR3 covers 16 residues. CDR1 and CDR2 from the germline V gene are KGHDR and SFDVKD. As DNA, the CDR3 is TGTGCCACCAGTGATACCGCTAGCGGGGGGGTGAATACGCAGTATTTT. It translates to CATSDTASGGVNTQYF.

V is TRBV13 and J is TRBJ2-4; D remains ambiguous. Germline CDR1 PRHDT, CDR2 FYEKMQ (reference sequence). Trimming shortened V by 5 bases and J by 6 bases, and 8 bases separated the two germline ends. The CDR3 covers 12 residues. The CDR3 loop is CASSLRRNIQYF. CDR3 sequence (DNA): TGTGCCAGCAGCCTTAGACGAAACATTCAGTACTTC.

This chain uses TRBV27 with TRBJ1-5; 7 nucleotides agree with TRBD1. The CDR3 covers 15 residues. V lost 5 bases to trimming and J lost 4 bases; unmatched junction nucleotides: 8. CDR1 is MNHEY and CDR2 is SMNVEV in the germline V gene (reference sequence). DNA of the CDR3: TGTGCCAGCAGTCCCCGGGACAGAGCTAATCAGCCCCAGCATTTT. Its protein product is CASSPRDRANQPQHF.

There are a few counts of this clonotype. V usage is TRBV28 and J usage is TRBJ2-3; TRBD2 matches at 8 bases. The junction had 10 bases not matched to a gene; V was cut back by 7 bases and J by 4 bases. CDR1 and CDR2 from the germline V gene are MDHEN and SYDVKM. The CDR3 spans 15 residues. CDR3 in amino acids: CASTTQRGRPDTQYF. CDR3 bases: TGTGCCAGCACAACGCAGCGGGGGCGTCCAGATACGCAGTATTTT.

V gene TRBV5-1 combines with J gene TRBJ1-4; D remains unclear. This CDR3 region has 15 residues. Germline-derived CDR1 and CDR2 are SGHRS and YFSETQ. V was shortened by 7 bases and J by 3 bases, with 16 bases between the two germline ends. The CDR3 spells CASLPTGGPNEKLFF. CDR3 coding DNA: TGCGCCAGCCTCCCAACGGGAGGACCTAATGAAAAACTGTTTTTT.

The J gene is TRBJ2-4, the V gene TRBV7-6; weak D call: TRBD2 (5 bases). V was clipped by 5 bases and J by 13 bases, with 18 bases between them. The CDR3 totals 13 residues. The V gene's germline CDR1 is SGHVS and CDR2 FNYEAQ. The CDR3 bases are TGTGCCAGCAGCATCTCTTCCCGAGCGGAGCAGTACTTC. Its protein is CASSISSRAEQYF.

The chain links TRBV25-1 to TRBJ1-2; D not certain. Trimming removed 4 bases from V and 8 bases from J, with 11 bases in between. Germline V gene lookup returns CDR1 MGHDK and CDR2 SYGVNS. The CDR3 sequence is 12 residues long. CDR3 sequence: CASSGGVYGYTF. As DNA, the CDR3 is TGTGCCAGCAGTGGGGGAGTGTACGGCTACACCTTC.

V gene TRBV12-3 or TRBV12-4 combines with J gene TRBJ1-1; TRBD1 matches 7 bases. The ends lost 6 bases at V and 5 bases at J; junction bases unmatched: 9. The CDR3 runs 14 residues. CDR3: CASRMTGQDTEAFF. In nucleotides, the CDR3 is TGTGCCAGCAGAATGACAGGGCAAGATACTGAAGCTTTCTTT.

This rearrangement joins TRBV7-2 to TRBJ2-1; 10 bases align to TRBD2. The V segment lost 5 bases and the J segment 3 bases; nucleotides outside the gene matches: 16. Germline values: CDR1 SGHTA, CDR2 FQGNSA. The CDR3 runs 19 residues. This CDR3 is CASSRKVAGGREFYNEQFF. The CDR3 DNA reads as TGTGCCAGCAGCCGAAAGGTAGCGGGGGGCCGCGAATTCTACAATGAGCAGTTCTTC.

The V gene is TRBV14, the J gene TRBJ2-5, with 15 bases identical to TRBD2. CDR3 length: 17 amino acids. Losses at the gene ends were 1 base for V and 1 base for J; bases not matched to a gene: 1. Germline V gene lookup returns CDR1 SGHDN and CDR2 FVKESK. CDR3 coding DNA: TGTGCCAGCAGCCAAGGGACTAGCGGGAGGGCCCAAGAGACCCAGTACTTC. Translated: CASSQGTSGRAQETQYF. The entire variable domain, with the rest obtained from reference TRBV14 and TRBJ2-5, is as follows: EAGVTQFPSHSVIEKGQTVTLRCDPISGHDNLYWYRRVMGKEIKFLLHFVKESKQDESGMPNNRFLAERTGGTYSTLKVQPAELEDSGVYFCASSQGTSGRAQETQYFGPGTRLLVL.

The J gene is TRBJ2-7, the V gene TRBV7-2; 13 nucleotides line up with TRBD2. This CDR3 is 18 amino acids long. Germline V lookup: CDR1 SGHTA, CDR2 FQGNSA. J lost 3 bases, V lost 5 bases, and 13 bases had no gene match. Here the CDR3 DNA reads TGTGCCAGCAGCCGGGAGAGGGGGACTAGCGGGAACTTCTACGAGCAGTACTTC. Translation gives CASSRERGTSGNFYEQYF.

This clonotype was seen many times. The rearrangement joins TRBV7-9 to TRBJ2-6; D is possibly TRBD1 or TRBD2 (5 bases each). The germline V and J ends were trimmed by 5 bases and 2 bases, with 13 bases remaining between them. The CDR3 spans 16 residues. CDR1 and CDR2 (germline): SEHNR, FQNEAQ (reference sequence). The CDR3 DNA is TGTGCCAGCAGCCATCACCTGGGACCTGGGGCCAACGTCCTGACTTTC. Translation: CASSHHLGPGANVLTF.

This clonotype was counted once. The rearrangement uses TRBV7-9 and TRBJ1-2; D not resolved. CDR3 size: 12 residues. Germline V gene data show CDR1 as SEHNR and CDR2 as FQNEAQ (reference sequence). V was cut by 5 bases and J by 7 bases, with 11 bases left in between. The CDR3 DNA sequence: TGTGCCAGCAGCCCCTCCCTTAGTGGCTACACCTTC. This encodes CASSPSLSGYTF. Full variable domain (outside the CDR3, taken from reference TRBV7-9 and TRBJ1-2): DTGVSQNPRHKITKRGQNVTFRCDPISEHNRLYWYRQTLGQGPEFLTYFQNEAQLEKSRLLSDRFSAERPKGSFSTLEIQRTEQGDSAMYLCASSPSLSGYTFGSGTRLTVV.

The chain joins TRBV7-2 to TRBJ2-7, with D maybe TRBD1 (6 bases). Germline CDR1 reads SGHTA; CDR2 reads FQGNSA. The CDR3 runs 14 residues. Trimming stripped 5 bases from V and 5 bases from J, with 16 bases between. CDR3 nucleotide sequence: TGTGCCAGCAGCCTTCAGGGGCTCGGCGACGAGCAGTACTTC. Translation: CASSLQGLGDEQYF.